Below, one TCR beta chain is given with its context. Between the trimmed V and J ends, which lost 0 bases and 0 bases, there was a span of 12 bases. Germline loops: CDR1 LGHNA, CDR2 YSLEER. The CDR3 is 16 amino acids. The data derive from a study of blood T cell repertoires in COVID-19. Study as a whole: Samples came from the United States, Italy and Spain, spanning acute and convalescent COVID-19.

Categorization into cohorts depended on clinical history that participants reported. How the authors handled the data: Estimated nucleated cell counts came from reference gene primer amplification. The data were produced by immunoSEQ multiplex PCR, yet TCRdb's version contains in-frame clones alone and is incomplete. V, J and clone size reflect that table, while D and trimming were determined from the DNA. The sample lists more than 200,000 clones; over 75% were seen once. The clonotype originates from a man aged 25-40 years in a cohort exposed to, infected with or recovered from COVID-19 (not recorded which). Sample: PBMCs or T cells enriched from blood (not recorded which). V gene TRBV4-3 combines with J gene TRBJ2-7, with TRBD1 as a possible D gene (6 bases). The CDR3 loop reads CASSQDPWTASYEQYF. The CDR3 nucleotides read TGCGCCAGCAGCCAAGACCCTTGGACAGCCTCCTACGAGCAGTACTTC.